The 9 T cell receptor beta chains listed next were all sequenced from one sample in a study of vaccination and CD4 T cells after COVID-19. TCRdb itself ran the PCR reads through MiXCR, one entry per CDR3 protein. This table holds about 18,000 distinct CDR3 sequences, around two thirds found once. Material: CD4+ T cells from blood, obtained before SARS-CoV-2 vaccination. These receptors were collected from a human donor who had recovered from COVID-19.

This clonotype showed up just once. The chain is built from TRBV20-1 and TRBJ1-1; D remains ambiguous. Trimming left V 6 bases short and J 1 base short, with 15 bases between. Germline loops: CDR1 DFQATT, CDR2 SNEGSKA (reference sequence). The CDR3 totals 14 residues. The CDR3 bases are TGCAGTGCGACACCCAAGGCGTCGAACACTGAAGCTTTCTTT. Encoded protein: CSATPKASNTEAFF.

This clonotype occurred a few times. The gene calls are TRBV7-6 and TRBJ2-5; 8 bases map to TRBD2. There are 14 residues in the CDR3. Germline lookup yields CDR1 SGHVS and CDR2 FNYEAQ. V lost 4 bases to trimming and J lost 7 bases; unmatched junction nucleotides: 8. For the CDR3, the DNA is TGTGCCAGCAGCTCGTCCAGCGGGAGACGGACCCAGTACTTC. This encodes CASSSSSGRRTQYF.

This clonotype was seen a few times. The chain couples TRBV20-1 to TRBJ2-7, with 8 bases fitting TRBD2. The V and J ends lost 6 bases and 6 bases, in that order; junction bases with no gene match: 13. The CDR3 consists of 14 residues. Germline CDR1 DFQATT, CDR2 SNEGSKA (reference sequence). CDR3 amino acids: CSAPWGAGAGEQYF. The CDR3 coding sequence is TGCAGTGCCCCATGGGGAGCGGGAGCTGGCGAGCAGTACTTC.

The gene calls are TRBV11-2 and TRBJ2-7; 7 bases agree with TRBD2. The V gene end was trimmed by 5 bases and the J gene end by 3 bases; junction bases not matched to a gene: 10. The CDR3 runs 15 residues. The germline CDR1 and CDR2 sequences are SGHAT and FQNNGV. The CDR3 DNA reads as TGTGCCAGCAGCGACCGACTAGCCATATACTACGAGCAGTACTTC. It translates to CASSDRLAIYYEQYF.

The CDR3 sequence is CAISSGLDTGELFF. The CDR3, as DNA: TGTGCCATCAGCTCGGGACTGGACACCGGGGAGCTGTTTTTT. The chain employs TRBV10-3 and TRBJ2-2; possibly TRBD2 for D (6 bases). Germline assignment: CDR1 ENHRY and CDR2 SYGVKD. The germline V and J ends were trimmed by 6 bases and 3 bases, with 11 bases remaining between them. CDR3 length: 14 residues.

This clonotype was seen more than once but under ten times. The J gene is TRBJ2-3, the V gene TRBV7-8, with 7 bases aligning to TRBD2. V shed 2 bases, J shed 2 bases, and the junction held 4 bases outside the gene matches. CDR1 SGHVS and CDR2 FQNEAQ come from the germline V gene. The CDR3 is 15 amino acids. CDR3: CASSLRSGNTDTQYF. Here the CDR3 DNA reads TGTGCCAGCAGCTTACGAAGCGGGAACACAGATACGCAGTATTTT. Combining the CDR3 with reference TRBV7-8 and TRBJ2-3 gives the whole variable domain GAGVSQSPRYKVAKRGQDVALRCDPISGHVSLFWYQQALGQGPEFLTYFQNEAQLDKSGLPSDRFFAERPEGSVSTLKIQRTQQEDSAVYLCASSLRSGNTDTQYFGPGTRLTVL.

The DNA for the CDR3 is TGTGCCAGCAGCCCCCAATTAAGGGGCTACACCTTC. Encoded protein: CASSPQLRGYTF. The gene calls are TRBV7-9 and TRBJ1-2, with D uncertain. CDR1 SEHNR and CDR2 FQNEAQ come from the germline V gene (reference sequence). V dropped 5 bases and J dropped 8 bases, with 12 bases sitting between them. There are 12 residues in the CDR3.

The rearrangement links TRBV19 to TRBJ1-2; D gene uncertain. Germline V gene lookup returns CDR1 LNHDA and CDR2 SQIVND (reference sequence). Deletions cut 6 bases from V and 4 bases from J, with 12 bases between. The CDR3 is 13 amino acids. The CDR3 is CASRTDGFYGYTF. The CDR3, as DNA: TGTGCCAGTAGGACGGACGGATTCTATGGCTACACCTTC.

This chain links TRBV7-6 with TRBJ2-7; 7 positions match TRBD1. The CDR3 loop spans 14 amino acids. The germline V gene has CDR1 SGHVS and CDR2 FNYEAQ. V trimming: 1 base; J trimming: 5 bases; junction bases outside the gene matches: 5. The CDR3 here is CASSLGTGVHEQYF. CDR3 sequence (DNA): TGTGCCAGCAGCTTAGGAACAGGGGTCCACGAGCAGTACTTC.